Following are 17 T cell receptor beta chains from one sample sequenced in a study of cytomegalovirus exposure and HLA in healthy donors. PCR primers comprised 60 Vbeta and 13 Jbeta primers. Measured with immunoSEQ multiplex PCR; TCRdb has only the in-frame clones, and not every one. Found here are around 140,000 clones, approximately 78% of them singletons; the top ten hold roughly 7.7%. Sequenced sample: PBMCs. The source of these receptors is a woman aged 45-65 years in good health and CMV-seropositive.

This chain links TRBV28 with TRBJ2-4; D might be TRBD2 (6 bases). The CDR3 is made up of 16 amino acids. CDR1 MDHEN and CDR2 SYDVKM come from the germline V gene. The V and J ends lost 7 bases and 1 base respectively, with 17 bases between them. CDR3 DNA sequence: TGTGCCAGCACCGCTGTTGGAGGGAGGGCCAAAAACATTCAGTACTTC. Encoded protein: CASTAVGGRAKNIQYF.

The chain employs TRBV6-6 and TRBJ1-2, with D unresolved. CDR1 is MNHNY and CDR2 is SVGAGI in the germline V gene (reference sequence). This CDR3 contains 15 residues. V gave up 6 bases and J gave up 1 base, with 15 bases separating them. CDR3 residues: CASRSAGKINYGYTF. The CDR3, as DNA: TGTGCCAGCAGAAGTGCAGGAAAGATTAACTATGGCTACACCTTC.

This chain uses TRBV30 with TRBJ1-1; D is undetermined. The V end was cut by 2 bases, the J end by 0 bases, with 7 bases between. The germline CDR1 and CDR2 sequences are GTSNPN and SVGIG (reference sequence). This CDR3 comprises 13 residues. This CDR3 reads CAWSSRMNTEAFF. CDR3 coding DNA: TGTGCCTGGAGTTCGCGTATGAACACTGAAGCTTTCTTT.

The J gene is TRBJ2-2, the V gene TRBV19; 13 bases line up with TRBD2. This CDR3 spans 16 amino acids. J gave up 7 bases and V 7 bases, and 9 bases lay outside the gene matches. Germline CDR1 reads LNHDA; CDR2 reads SQIVND (reference sequence). In DNA form, the CDR3 reads TGTGCCAGTACCCCACTAGCGGGAGGGCCGATCGGGGAGCTGTTTTTT. This translates into CASTPLAGGPIGELFF.

This chain connects TRBV30 to TRBJ2-1; D perhaps matches TRBD1 (6 bases). Germline V gene sequence: CDR1 GTSNPN, CDR2 SVGIG (reference sequence). The CDR3 has 12 amino acids. The V end lost 3 bases, the J end lost 10 bases, and 13 bases lay between the germline ends. CDR3 protein: CAWRIQGLEQFF. CDR3 sequence (DNA): TGTGCCTGGAGGATACAGGGTTTGGAGCAGTTCTTC. The full variable domain, its missing parts supplied by reference TRBV30 and TRBJ2-1, is SQTIHQWPATLVQPVGSPLSLECTVEGTSNPNLYWYRQAAGRGLQLLFYSVGIGQISSEVPQNLSASRPQDRQFILSSKKLLLSDSGFYLCAWRIQGLEQFFGPGTRLTVL.

The chain carries TRBV5-1 and TRBJ2-1; weak D call: TRBD1 (5 bases). Germline CDR1 SGHRS, CDR2 YFSETQ. CDR3 length: 15 residues. V was shortened by 4 bases and J by 1 base, with 12 bases between the two germline ends. CDR3 DNA sequence: TGCGCCAGCAGCCCCCAGGGCCCTTCCTACAATGAGCAGTTCTTC. As protein: CASSPQGPSYNEQFF.

The chain joins TRBV6-5 to TRBJ1-1; 9 bases map to TRBD1. Germline V gene data show CDR1 as MNHEY and CDR2 as SVGAGI. With 8 bases clipped from V and 2 bases from J, the junction kept 6 bases outside the gene matches. The CDR3 loop spans 14 amino acids. CDR3 loop: CASLTTGGNTEAFF. The CDR3, as DNA: TGTGCCAGCCTTACCACAGGGGGCAACACTGAAGCTTTCTTT.

This sequence joins TRBV6-1 and TRBJ2-3; 12 nucleotides match TRBD2. The germline CDR1 and CDR2 sequences are MNHNS and SASEGT. V lost 7 bases to trimming and J lost 6 bases; unmatched junction nucleotides: 5. This CDR3 has 14 residues. CDR3: CASIRLAGVDTQYF. The CDR3 DNA sequence: TGTGCCAGCATTCGACTAGCGGGAGTGGATACGCAGTATTTT.

This chain links TRBV4-2 with TRBJ2-1; tentatively, D is TRBD1 (7 bases). Germline V gene sequence: CDR1 LGHNA, CDR2 YNFKEQ. This CDR3 region has 15 residues. Deletions cut 1 base from V and 5 bases from J, with 12 bases between. CDR3 protein: CASSQVSGGNNEQFF. CDR3 bases: TGTGCCAGCAGCCAAGTATCAGGGGGGAACAATGAGCAGTTCTTC.

This clone occurred once. This chain connects TRBV27 to TRBJ2-1; TRBD1 aligns across 7 bases. The CDR3 runs to 13 residues. CDR1 and CDR2 from the germline V gene are MNHEY and SMNVEV (reference sequence). V trimming: 6 bases; J trimming: 6 bases; junction bases outside the gene matches: 5. CDR3 sequence: CASSWDSINEQFF. In DNA, the CDR3 is TGTGCCAGCAGCTGGGACAGTATCAATGAGCAGTTCTTC.

The rearrangement uses TRBV7-2 and TRBJ1-5; 7 nucleotides agree with TRBD1. The ends lost 1 base at V and 6 bases at J; junction bases unmatched: 3. This CDR3 has 14 residues. Germline V lookup: CDR1 SGHTA, CDR2 FQGNSA. This CDR3 is CASSLVQGSQPQHF. Here the CDR3 DNA reads TGTGCCAGCAGCTTAGTACAGGGGAGTCAGCCCCAGCATTTT.

The rearrangement links TRBV5-1 to TRBJ2-3; 9 positions match TRBD1. V shed 1 base, J shed 5 bases, and the junction held 5 bases outside the gene matches. This CDR3 spans 15 amino acids. Germline values: CDR1 SGHRS, CDR2 YFSETQ. Here the CDR3 DNA reads TGCGCCAGCAGCTTGCCCACAGGGGGCGGAGATACGCAGTATTTT. Protein sequence: CASSLPTGGGDTQYF.

The chain has TRBV27 and TRBJ1-4, with no clear D. With 5 bases removed from V and 5 bases from J, the gap between germline ends came to 15 bases. Germline CDR1 reads MNHEY; CDR2 reads SMNVEV (reference sequence). The CDR3 loop spans 15 amino acids. The CDR3 sequence: CASSLRGGPNEKLFF. The CDR3 DNA follows: TGTGCCAGCAGTCTCCGCGGCGGCCCCAATGAAAAACTGTTTTTT.

The chain couples TRBV9 to TRBJ1-2; TRBD1 matches 8 bases. The CDR3 consists of 14 residues. V shed 0 bases, J shed 13 bases, and the junction held 11 bases outside the gene matches. Germline-derived CDR1 and CDR2 are SGDLS and YYNGEE. CDR3 in DNA: TGTGCCAGCAGCGTAGCGGAGGGACAGGAGGCCTGCACCTTC. This sequence encodes CASSVAEGQEACTF.

V gene TRBV28 combines with J gene TRBJ2-2; 7 bases align to TRBD1. CDR1 MDHEN and CDR2 SYDVKM come from the germline V gene. The CDR3 covers 13 residues. V dropped 6 bases and J dropped 5; count of bases not matched to a gene: 3. CDR3 sequence (DNA): TGTGCCAGCAGGAGACAGGGAACCGGGGAGCTGTTTTTT. Its translation is CASRRQGTGELFF. The whole variable domain, filled in from reference TRBV28 and TRBJ2-2, reads DVKVTQSSRYLVKRTGEKVFLECVQDMDHENMFWYRQDPGLGLRLIYFSYDVKMKEKGDIPEGYSVSREKKERFSLILESASTNQTSMYLCASRRQGTGELFFGEGSRLTVL.

The J gene is TRBJ2-1, the V gene TRBV7-2; 8 positions agree with TRBD2. Germline CDR1 reads SGHTA; CDR2 reads FQGNSA. The CDR3 is 16 residues long. J gave up 4 bases and V 1 base, and 6 bases lay outside the gene matches. The CDR3 reads CASSLDRGGRYNEQFF. Written as DNA, the CDR3 is TGTGCCAGCAGCTTAGACCGCGGGGGGCGGTACAATGAGCAGTTCTTC.

The chain couples TRBV27 to TRBJ2-7; maybe TRBD1 (6 bases). V was pared by 4 bases and J by 0 bases, with 13 bases between. Per the germline V gene, CDR1 is MNHEY and CDR2 is SMNVEV (reference sequence). The CDR3 runs to 15 residues. DNA for the CDR3: TGTGCCAGCAGTTCCATAGACAGGTTCTCCTACGAGCAGTACTTC. Its protein is CASSSIDRFSYEQYF.